This passage covers 7 T cell receptor beta chains from one sample sequenced in a study of CD8 T cells in ankylosing spondylitis. Each CDR3 protein is one row after TCRdb ran MiXCR on the 5' RACE reads. This table has approximately 150,000 distinct CDR3 sequences, roughly 31% appearing once. Sample: synovial fluid, either unsorted or a sorted T cell fraction (not recorded which). The receptors were sampled from a male donor with ankylosing spondylitis.

The rearrangement joins TRBV25-1 to TRBJ2-7; D gene unclear. V lost 3 bases and J 3 bases, leaving 9 bases between the germline ends. CDR3 size: 13 residues. CDR1 and CDR2 from the germline V gene are MGHDK and SYGVNS. The CDR3 spells CASSEDGYYEQYF. CDR3 nucleotide sequence: TGTGCCAGCAGTGAGGACGGGTACTACGAGCAGTACTTC.

CDR3 sequence reads: CASSPTWGEGGNEQFF. CDR3 nucleotide sequence: TGTGCCAGCAGCCCAACCTGGGGGGAGGGCGGGAATGAGCAGTTCTTC. V and J are TRBV7-8 and TRBJ2-1, with 7 bases aligning to TRBD2. The ends lost 5 bases at V and 7 bases at J; junction bases unmatched: 14. The germline V gene has CDR1 SGHVS and CDR2 FQNEAQ. This CDR3 region has 16 residues.

The chain joins TRBV12-3 or TRBV12-4 to TRBJ1-2, with TRBD1 identical over 11 bases. V was pared by 6 bases and J by 0 bases, with 3 bases of the junction left unmatched. The length of the CDR3 is 15 residues. The CDR3 DNA sequence: TGTGCCAGCAGCCAGGGACAGGGGGCTAACTATGGCTACACCTTC. This encodes CASSQGQGANYGYTF.

The rearrangement links TRBV20-1 to TRBJ1-4, with D hard to call. Per the germline V gene, CDR1 is DFQATT and CDR2 is SNEGSKA (reference sequence). This CDR3 has 14 amino acids. V was shortened by 1 base and J by 4 bases, with 10 bases between the two germline ends. CDR3 amino acids: CSARVLAFNEKLFF. In nucleotides, the CDR3 is TGCAGTGCTAGAGTCTTGGCGTTTAATGAAAAACTGTTTTTT.

This clonotype has ten or more counts. The rearrangement links TRBV7-2 to TRBJ2-7; the D is unclear. The CDR3 runs to 13 residues. V lost 4 bases, J lost 3 bases, and 10 bases lay in between. Germline V lookup: CDR1 SGHTA, CDR2 FQGNSA. Here the CDR3 reads CASSSGLVYEQYF. In nucleotides, the CDR3 is TGTGCCAGCAGCTCCGGGTTGGTCTACGAGCAGTACTTC.

J is TRBJ2-5 and V is TRBV20-1, with TRBD2 matching over 7 bases. In germline, CDR1 is DFQATT, CDR2 SNEGSKA (reference sequence). V was clipped by 1 base and J by 5 bases; unmatched bases: 7. The CDR3 length is 14 residues. The CDR3 sequence is CSARAGGGRETQYF. In nucleotides, the CDR3 is TGCAGTGCTAGAGCCGGGGGAGGGAGGGAGACCCAGTACTTC.

The CDR3 nucleotides are TGTGCCAGCACCACAGGGCGGGCCTTGAACACTGAAGCTTTCTTT. It specifies CASTTGRALNTEAFF. The chain carries TRBV3-1 and TRBJ1-1, with a weak D call TRBD1 (6 bases). V lost 7 bases to trimming and J lost 0 bases, with 15 bases between them. Germline-derived CDR1 and CDR2 are LGHDT and YNNKEL (reference sequence). The CDR3 runs to 15 residues.